These 27 T cell receptor beta chains were sequenced from one sample in a study of cytomegalovirus exposure and HLA in healthy donors. Primers included in the PCR were 60 Vbeta and 13 Jbeta primers. TCRdb keeps only in-frame clones here, not all; method: immunoSEQ multiplex PCR. In the table there are around 94,000 clones, 50% to 70% of which are singletons. The source material was PBMCs. The receptors were sampled from a human donor in good health.

The chain links TRBV5-8 to TRBJ2-7; 8 bases agree with TRBD2. V lost 7 bases and J lost 3; bases outside the gene matches: 21. The CDR3 is 18 amino acids. Germline-derived CDR1 and CDR2 are SGHTS and YDEGEE. Written as DNA, the CDR3 is TGTGCCAGCTCCCGAGGGGGTGTAGGACTAGCAGACAGCTACGAGCAGTACTTC. Translating it yields CASSRGGVGLADSYEQYF.

The V and J genes are TRBV5-6 and TRBJ2-3, with 13 bases fitting TRBD2. V lost 3 bases and J lost 3; bases outside the gene matches: 4. Germline CDR1 reads SGHDT; CDR2 reads YYEEEE. The CDR3 is 16 residues long. The CDR3 coding sequence is TGTGCCAGCAGCTCACTAGCGGGAGGGCCGACAGATACGCAGTATTTT. Residues: CASSSLAGGPTDTQYF. Full variable domain (outside the CDR3, taken from reference TRBV5-6 and TRBJ2-3): DAGVTQSPTHLIKTRGQQVTLRCSPKSGHDTVSWYQQALGQGPQFIFQYYEEEERQRGNFPDRFSGHQFPNYSSELNVNALLLGDSALYLCASSSLAGGPTDTQYFGPGTRLTVL.

V gene TRBV6-5 combines with J gene TRBJ2-7; perhaps TRBD1 as D (6 bases). The V end lost 6 bases, the J end lost 3 bases, and 12 bases lay between the germline ends. CDR1 and CDR2 (germline): MNHEY, SVGAGI. This CDR3 contains 13 residues. This CDR3 reads CASSRTESYEQYF. The CDR3 nucleotides are TGTGCCAGCAGCCGGACAGAAAGCTACGAGCAGTACTTC.

The chain uses TRBV19 and TRBJ1-5; D remains ambiguous. Germline CDR1 and CDR2: LNHDA and SQIVND (reference sequence). The length of the CDR3 is 14 residues. The V end lost 1 base, the J end lost 1 base, and 5 bases lay between the germline ends. CDR3 DNA sequence: TGTGCCAGTAGTATAGGAACAAGCAATCAGCCCCAGCATTTT. Translation: CASSIGTSNQPQHF.

The chain is built from TRBV7-6 and TRBJ1-1; maybe TRBD1 (5 bases). Trimming took off 5 bases at V and 3 bases at J, with 16 bases between the two ends. The CDR3 consists of 15 residues. Per the germline V gene, CDR1 is SGHVS and CDR2 is FNYEAQ. CDR3: CASSPSIGEDTEAFF. In DNA, the CDR3 is TGTGCCAGCAGCCCTAGCATAGGGGAGGACACTGAAGCTTTCTTT.

The chain couples TRBV5-6 to TRBJ2-7, with 9 bases matching TRBD1. The CDR3 runs 13 residues. V was clipped by 2 bases and J by 6 bases; unmatched bases: 3. Germline V lookup: CDR1 SGHDT, CDR2 YYEEEE. The CDR3 spells CASSFVDRGEQYF. CDR3 coding DNA: TGTGCCAGCAGCTTCGTGGACAGGGGCGAGCAGTACTTC.

In this sample, this clone turned up a few times. The V and J genes are TRBV6-5 and TRBJ1-2; a weak D match, TRBD1 (6 bases). CDR3 length: 13 residues. The V end lost 6 bases, the J end lost 8 bases, and 16 bases lay between the germline ends. From germline, CDR1 is MNHEY and CDR2 SVGAGI. The CDR3 DNA sequence: TGTGCCAGCAGGCTTACTCAGGGGTGGGGCTACACCTTC. Encoded protein: CASRLTQGWGYTF.

The chain's CDR3 is CASSQADRGTGELFF. In DNA form, the CDR3 reads TGTGCCAGCAGCCAAGCAGACAGGGGTACCGGGGAGCTGTTTTTT. This chain links TRBV4-2 with TRBJ2-2; 8 bases are shared with TRBD1. With 1 base clipped from V and 5 bases from J, the junction kept 3 bases outside the gene matches. There are 15 residues in the CDR3. Germline CDR1 and CDR2: LGHNA and YNFKEQ.

The chain uses TRBV29-1 and TRBJ2-7, with 7 positions matching TRBD2. V gave up 6 bases and J gave up 2 bases; unmatched junction bases: 4. In germline, CDR1 is SQVTM, CDR2 ANQGSEA. This CDR3 region has 12 residues. The CDR3 loop is CSVGSGTYEQYF. For the CDR3, the DNA is TGCAGCGTCGGAAGCGGGACCTACGAGCAGTACTTC.

The V gene is TRBV6-1, the J gene TRBJ2-7; D uncertain. The CDR3 has 12 residues. Germline-derived CDR1 and CDR2 are MNHNS and SASEGT. V was pared by 3 bases and J by 7 bases, with 10 bases between. The DNA for the CDR3 is TGTGCCAGCAGTGACTTTTTCCGGGAGCAGTACTTC. Encoded protein: CASSDFFREQYF.

The chain is built from TRBV6-6 and TRBJ2-7; perhaps TRBD2 as D (6 bases). The CDR3 has 15 residues. Trimming pared 8 bases from V and 2 bases from J, leaving 19 bases between. Germline V CDR1 and CDR2: MNHNY, SVGAGI (reference sequence). CDR3 loop: CASSELGGGPYEQYF. As DNA, the CDR3 is TGTGCCAGCTCCGAATTGGGGGGAGGCCCCTACGAGCAGTACTTC.

The rearrangement links TRBV15 to TRBJ2-1; 9 nucleotides align to TRBD1. The germline V gene encodes CDR1 LNHNV and CDR2 YYDKDF (reference sequence). This CDR3 comprises 14 residues. J gave up 7 bases and V 3 bases, and 4 bases lay outside the gene matches. The CDR3 is CATSRGQGRNEQFF. The DNA for the CDR3 is TGTGCCACCAGCAGGGGACAGGGAAGAAATGAGCAGTTCTTC.

The rearrangement links TRBV5-6 to TRBJ2-2, with D perhaps matching TRBD2 (6 bases). The CDR3 length is 18 residues. Trimming took 4 bases from V and 4 from J, leaving 23 bases between them. Per the germline V gene, CDR1 is SGHDT and CDR2 is YYEEEE. Here the CDR3 DNA reads TGTGCCAGCAGCCAGGCGAGGGTAGCGGAGACGGGCACCGGGGAGCTGTTTTTT. Its translation: CASSQARVAETGTGELFF.

The chain has TRBV6-6 and TRBJ2-5; 8 nucleotides line up with TRBD1. The J call is in doubt because the DNA end fits TRBJ2-7 better. CDR1 and CDR2 (germline): MNHNY, SVGAGI (reference sequence). CDR3 size: 14 residues. CDR3 DNA: TGTGCCAGCAGTTCCCCGACAGGGGTTTACGAGCAGTACTTC. It specifies CASSSPTGVYEQYF.

This clone was observed a few times. The rearrangement links TRBV30 to TRBJ1-1; the D is unclear. The CDR3 contains 12 residues. V gave up 2 bases and J gave up 9 bases, with 13 bases separating them. CDR1 and CDR2 from the germline V gene are GTSNPN and SVGIG (reference sequence). The CDR3 reads CAWSQDFKQAFF. The CDR3 bases are TGTGCCTGGAGTCAGGACTTCAAACAAGCTTTCTTT.

The gene calls are TRBV7-2 and TRBJ2-5; 7 positions agree with TRBD1. The J segment lost 0 bases and the V segment lost 5 bases, leaving 3 bases of the junction unmatched. The germline CDR1 and CDR2 sequences are SGHTA and FQGNSA. CDR3 length: 14 residues. This chain's CDR3 is CASSEGQYQETQYF. The CDR3 nucleotides are TGTGCCAGCAGCGAGGGACAGTACCAAGAGACCCAGTACTTC.

The chain recombines TRBV5-1 with TRBJ2-7; tentatively, D is TRBD1 (5 bases). This CDR3 contains 14 residues. The V end was cut by 1 base, the J end by 4 bases, with 12 bases between. The germline V gene encodes CDR1 SGHRS and CDR2 YFSETQ. The CDR3 sequence is CASSLLGHSYEQYF. The CDR3 coding sequence is TGCGCCAGCAGCTTGCTCGGACACTCGTACGAGCAGTACTTC.

The CDR3 reads CASTGLAGDSYEQYF. The DNA for the CDR3 is TGTGCCAGCACCGGACTAGCGGGAGATTCCTACGAGCAGTACTTC. V and J are TRBV6-5 and TRBJ2-7; 13 nucleotides line up with TRBD2. The V gene's germline CDR1 is MNHEY and CDR2 SVGAGI. J was trimmed by 1 base and V by 7 bases; bases with no gene match: 4. The CDR3 runs 15 residues.

The chain is built from TRBV19 and TRBJ2-5, with D possibly TRBD2 on 5 matching bases. The CDR3 contains 13 residues. Germline-derived CDR1 and CDR2 are LNHDA and SQIVND (reference sequence). V dropped 7 bases and J dropped 3 bases, with 12 bases sitting between them. The CDR3 sequence is CASNPPGKETQYF. The CDR3 region has the DNA TGTGCCAGTAACCCCCCCGGGAAAGAGACCCAGTACTTC.

The rearrangement uses TRBV6-5 and TRBJ1-3, with TRBD1 matching 9 bases. V dropped 6 bases and J dropped 4; count of bases not matched to a gene: 7. The CDR3 runs to 15 residues. Per germline, CDR1 MNHEY and CDR2 SVGAGI. The CDR3 DNA reads as TGTGCCAGCAGAGCACAGGGGGCGGGAGGAAACACCATATATTTT. It is translated as CASRAQGAGGNTIYF.

The V and J genes are TRBV5-6 and TRBJ1-3, with D unresolved. The assigned J gene may be wrong: the sequence end matches TRBJ2-2 better. The CDR3 spans 13 residues. CDR1 is SGHDT and CDR2 is YYEEEE in the germline V gene. The CDR3 loop reads CASSVGLSGELFF. The CDR3 coding sequence is TGTGCCAGCAGCGTGGGGTTATCCGGGGAGCTGTTTTTT.

This rearrangement joins TRBV30 to TRBJ2-7; TRBD2 matches at 13 bases. The length of the CDR3 is 12 residues. The germline gives CDR1 GTSNPN, CDR2 SVGIG (reference sequence). Unmatched junction bases numbered 2, after V lost 8 bases and J lost 4 bases. In DNA, the CDR3 is TGTGCCGGGACTAGCGGGATTTACGAGCAGTACTTC. Protein product: CAGTSGIYEQYF.

In its sample, this clone was seen a few times. The chain links TRBV19 to TRBJ1-5; 7 bases match TRBD1. The length of the CDR3 is 14 residues. CDR1 is LNHDA and CDR2 is SQIVND in the germline V gene (reference sequence). The V segment lost 6 bases and the J segment 2 bases; nucleotides outside the gene matches: 4. CDR3 region: CASRPDRGNQPQHF. Written as DNA, the CDR3 is TGTGCCAGTAGGCCAGACAGGGGCAATCAGCCCCAGCATTTT.

V usage is TRBV5-1 and J usage is TRBJ2-3, with 9 bases matching TRBD2. Per germline, CDR1 SGHRS and CDR2 YFSETQ. V trimming: 4 bases; J trimming: 2 bases; junction bases outside the gene matches: 8. The length of the CDR3 is 16 residues. For the CDR3, the DNA is TGCGCCAGCAGCGGCGGGACTAGCCCAGTCACAGATACGCAGTATTTT. Protein product: CASSGGTSPVTDTQYF. The whole variable domain, filled in from reference TRBV5-1 and TRBJ2-3, reads KAGVTQTPRYLIKTRGQQVTLSCSPISGHRSVSWYQQTPGQGLQFLFEYFSETQRNKGNFPGRFSGRQFSNSRSEMNVSTLELGDSALYLCASSGGTSPVTDTQYFGPGTRLTVL.

J is TRBJ2-6 and V is TRBV19; perhaps TRBD2 as D (5 bases). V dropped 8 bases and J dropped 4 bases, with 15 bases sitting between them. There are 15 residues in the CDR3. Germline CDR1 LNHDA, CDR2 SQIVND (reference sequence). The CDR3 loop reads CASQLAGSGANVLTF. CDR3 bases: TGTGCCAGTCAACTCGCGGGTTCGGGGGCCAACGTCCTGACTTTC.

The V gene is TRBV19, the J gene TRBJ2-1, with a tentative D call TRBD1 (5 bases). CDR1 is LNHDA and CDR2 is SQIVND in the germline V gene (reference sequence). V lost 6 bases and J 4 bases, leaving 7 bases between the germline ends. The CDR3 loop spans 12 amino acids. CDR3 nucleotides: TGTGCCAGTAGCAGACAGTACAATGAGCAGTTCTTC. Its translation is CASSRQYNEQFF.

The chain combines TRBV7-6 with TRBJ2-7, with D hard to call. Trimming removed 0 bases at V and 0 bases at J, with 3 bases between. Germline loops: CDR1 SGHVS, CDR2 FNYEAQ. The CDR3 spans 13 residues. The CDR3 DNA is TGTGCCAGCAGCTTAGCTAGCTCCTACGAGCAGTACTTC. Protein product: CASSLASSYEQYF.